Following are 29 T cell receptor beta chains from one sample sequenced in a study of cytomegalovirus exposure and HLA in healthy donors. Generated by immunoSEQ multiplex PCR, the TCRdb table keeps only in-frame clones and is missing some. This sample has 200,000 or so clones, with 84% found just once. The sample taken for sequencing was PBMCs. These receptors originate from a man aged 18 to 29 in good health and CMV-seropositive.

The rearrangement uses TRBV6-1 and TRBJ1-1, with D perhaps matching TRBD1 (6 bases). V gave up 3 bases and J gave up 11 bases, with 10 bases separating them. Germline V gene lookup returns CDR1 MNHNS and CDR2 SASEGT. This CDR3 comprises 11 residues. This CDR3 is CASSDQGWAFF. The CDR3 region has the DNA TGTGCCAGCAGTGATCAGGGGTGGGCTTTCTTT.

The J gene is TRBJ1-1, the V gene TRBV30, with D maybe TRBD1 (5 bases). This CDR3 contains 15 residues. V gave up 4 bases and J gave up 0 bases, with 15 bases separating them. The germline CDR1 and CDR2 sequences are GTSNPN and SVGIG (reference sequence). The CDR3 DNA sequence: TGTGCCTGGAATAGTCCTCACAGGATGAACACTGAAGCTTTCTTT. It translates to CAWNSPHRMNTEAFF.

The chain has TRBV27 and TRBJ2-1; 7 positions match TRBD2. The CDR3 is 16 residues long. Losses at the gene ends were 5 bases for V and 0 bases for J; bases not matched to a gene: 7. Germline CDR1 is MNHEY and CDR2 is SMNVEV (reference sequence). For the CDR3, the DNA is TGTGCCAGCAGTCCCCTGGGCGGGAGCTCCTACAATGAGCAGTTCTTC. This codes for CASSPLGGSSYNEQFF.

This clone was seen a handful of times. The rearrangement uses TRBV4-1 and TRBJ2-5, with TRBD2 matching 10 bases. V trimming: 0 bases; J trimming: 2 bases; junction bases outside the gene matches: 3. The germline V gene has CDR1 MGHRA and CDR2 YSYEKL. The CDR3 is 16 residues long. The CDR3 sequence: CASSQETSGNQETQYF. The CDR3 DNA follows: TGCGCCAGCAGCCAAGAAACTAGCGGGAATCAAGAGACCCAGTACTTC.

The rearrangement links TRBV28 to TRBJ2-1; D is uncertain. Germline V CDR1 and CDR2: MDHEN, SYDVKM. V was pared by 6 bases and J by 8 bases, with 17 bases between. The CDR3 spans 14 residues. The DNA of the CDR3 is TGTGCCAGCAGAGTTGGGTGGAGTATCCATGAGCAGTTCTTC. Translating gives CASRVGWSIHEQFF.

This chain uses TRBV30 with TRBJ1-2; TRBD1 aligns across 7 bases. The CDR3 sequence is 12 residues long. In germline, CDR1 is GTSNPN, CDR2 SVGIG (reference sequence). V dropped 7 bases and J dropped 6; count of bases not matched to a gene: 8. This chain's CDR3 is CASIRGTDGYTF. The CDR3, as DNA: TGTGCCTCAATAAGGGGGACAGATGGCTACACCTTC.

The genes are TRBV7-2 and TRBJ2-2, with TRBD1 as a possible D gene (5 bases). Trimming took off 6 bases at V and 4 bases at J, with 9 bases between the two ends. Per germline, CDR1 SGHTA and CDR2 FQGNSA. The CDR3 has 13 residues. For the CDR3, the DNA is TGTGCCAGCAGACTCAGGGTCACCGGGGAGCTGTTTTTT. As protein: CASRLRVTGELFF.

This rearrangement joins TRBV6-4 to TRBJ2-2; 11 bases map to TRBD2. The CDR3 covers 16 residues. Germline values: CDR1 MRHNA, CDR2 SNTAGT. The junction had 4 bases not matched to a gene; V was cut back by 0 bases and J by 7 bases. DNA of the CDR3: TGTGCCAGCAGTGACTCTAGCGGGAGGGCCGTCGGGGAGCTGTTTTTT. It specifies CASSDSSGRAVGELFF.

The CDR3 DNA follows: TGCGCCAGCAGCCCAGGGGGGACTAATGAAAAACTGTTTTTT. Protein: CASSPGGTNEKLFF. This sequence joins TRBV5-1 and TRBJ1-4; TRBD1 agrees at 7 bases. Germline CDR1 is SGHRS and CDR2 is YFSETQ. V shed 4 bases, J shed 2 bases, and the junction held 2 bases outside the gene matches. The CDR3 contains 14 residues.

The gene calls are TRBV7-3 and TRBJ2-5; tentative D call: TRBD2 (5 bases). Trimming took 5 bases from V and 7 from J, leaving 14 bases between them. Germline assignment: CDR1 SGHTA and CDR2 FQGTGA. The CDR3 sequence is 13 residues long. As DNA, the CDR3 is TGTGCCAGCAGCCCGACTAATTTTGGGACCCAGTACTTC. This translates into CASSPTNFGTQYF.

The chain carries TRBV7-2 and TRBJ2-5; TRBD1 is a possible D gene (6 bases). V was cut by 0 bases and J by 4 bases, with 9 bases left in between. The germline gives CDR1 SGHTA, CDR2 FQGNSA. The CDR3 extends over 14 amino acids. For the CDR3, the DNA is TGTGCCAGCAGCTTAGCGACAGGAGGAGAGACCCAGTACTTC. Translating gives CASSLATGGETQYF.

The chain recombines TRBV7-2 with TRBJ1-2, with 7 bases matching TRBD1. Germline lookup yields CDR1 SGHTA and CDR2 FQGNSA. The length of the CDR3 is 14 residues. V gave up 4 bases and J gave up 6 bases; unmatched junction bases: 8. The DNA for the CDR3 is TGTGCCAGCAGCTCCAGGACAGGCCTCAATGGCTACACCTTC. This codes for CASSSRTGLNGYTF.

This chain links TRBV6-1 with TRBJ2-3; 7 bases align to TRBD1. CDR1 MNHNS and CDR2 SASEGT come from the germline V gene. This CDR3 is built from 14 residues. V lost 1 base and J lost 6; bases outside the gene matches: 4. The CDR3 nucleotides read TGTGCCAGCAGTGAAGGGACAGGCGGTGATACGCAGTATTTT. It is translated as CASSEGTGGDTQYF.

The chain has TRBV2 and TRBJ2-5; 10 nucleotides agree with TRBD1. This CDR3 has 16 residues. The V gene end was trimmed by 6 bases and the J gene end by 2 bases; junction bases not matched to a gene: 9. Per germline, CDR1 SNHLY and CDR2 FYNNEI. In nucleotides, the CDR3 is TGTGCCAGCAGAGGAAGGAGGGGACAGGGGCAAGAGACCCAGTACTTC. Translating gives CASRGRRGQGQETQYF. Filled out from reference TRBV2 and TRBJ2-5, the complete variable domain reads EPEVTQTPSHQVTQMGQEVILRCVPISNHLYFYWYRQILGQKVEFLVSFYNNEISEKSEIFDDQFSVERPDGSNFTLKIRSTKLEDSAMYFCASRGRRGQGQETQYFGPGTRLLVL.

The V call is TRBV6-5, the J call TRBJ2-1; D gene ambiguous. Looked up from germline, CDR1 is MNHEY and CDR2 is SVGAGI. V lost 7 bases, J lost 5 bases, and 18 bases lay in between. CDR3 length: 15 amino acids. The CDR3 coding sequence is TGTGCCAGCACCCCCGTGAGAGCAGGCCACAATGAGCAGTTCTTC. Amino acid sequence: CASTPVRAGHNEQFF.

The gene calls are TRBV7-2 and TRBJ2-5; 7 bases are shared with TRBD2. Per the germline V gene, CDR1 is SGHTA and CDR2 is FQGNSA. V was pared by 2 bases and J by 3 bases, with 15 bases of the junction left unmatched. CDR3 length: 18 amino acids. The CDR3 is CASSLWGPSGLGKETQYF. The CDR3 DNA reads TGTGCCAGCAGCTTATGGGGTCCTAGCGGTTTGGGCAAAGAGACCCAGTACTTC.

The V and J genes are TRBV7-9 and TRBJ1-2; D is uncertain. The CDR3 runs 14 residues. Germline V lookup: CDR1 SEHNR, CDR2 FQNEAQ (reference sequence). V lost 8 bases to trimming and J lost 4 bases, with 17 bases between them. CDR3 coding DNA: TGTGCCAGCTCCCCCTCAGGCGGGATCTATGGCTACACCTTC. The encoded protein is CASSPSGGIYGYTF.

This clone was counted between two and nine times. The V gene is TRBV2, the J gene TRBJ1-5, with 7 bases identical to TRBD1. V dropped 9 bases and J dropped 1; count of bases not matched to a gene: 6. CDR1 is SNHLY and CDR2 is FYNNEI in the germline V gene. The CDR3 has 14 residues. CDR3 sequence reads: CASATGESNQPQHF. The CDR3 nucleotides are TGTGCCAGTGCCACAGGGGAAAGCAATCAGCCCCAGCATTTT.

The chain is built from TRBV27 and TRBJ1-5; D gene ambiguous. Germline lookup yields CDR1 MNHEY and CDR2 SMNVEV (reference sequence). The CDR3 runs to 13 residues. The V and J ends lost 2 bases and 5 bases respectively, with 7 bases between them. The CDR3 nucleotides are TGTGCCAGCAGTTTAAGACTCGATCAGCCCCAGCATTTT. This encodes CASSLRLDQPQHF.

Notes on this clone: Additional DNA sequences in this sample encode the identical CDR3. V usage is TRBV9 and J usage is TRBJ2-3; 7 bases fit TRBD1. The CDR3 is 14 residues long. J was trimmed by 3 bases and V by 0 bases; bases with no gene match: 1. Germline V gene sequence: CDR1 SGDLS, CDR2 YYNGEE. This CDR3 reads CASSVDRGTDTQYF. The CDR3 DNA sequence: TGTGCCAGCAGCGTAGACAGGGGTACAGATACGCAGTATTTT.

The gene calls are TRBV30 and TRBJ2-2; 14 bases match TRBD2. V was pared by 5 bases and J by 6 bases, with 2 bases of the junction left unmatched. This CDR3 has 14 residues. Germline V lookup: CDR1 GTSNPN, CDR2 SVGIG (reference sequence). The CDR3 spells CAWRLAGGPGELFF. DNA for the CDR3: TGTGCCTGGCGACTAGCGGGAGGGCCCGGGGAGCTGTTTTTT.

The J gene is TRBJ2-7, the V gene TRBV5-6; 12 positions match TRBD2. The V and J ends lost 3 bases and 6 bases, in that order; junction bases with no gene match: 13. Germline lookup yields CDR1 SGHDT and CDR2 YYEEEE. This CDR3 is built from 17 residues. CDR3 amino acids: CASSSLGLAGDEGEQYF. CDR3 nucleotides: TGTGCCAGCAGCTCCCTGGGACTAGCGGGTGATGAGGGCGAGCAGTACTTC.

DNA of the CDR3: TGTGCCAGCAGTTATACTAGCGGGTACAATGAGCAGTTCTTC. It is translated as CASSYTSGYNEQFF. The rearrangement uses TRBV27 and TRBJ2-1; 9 nucleotides line up with TRBD2. The CDR3 sequence is 14 residues long. The ends lost 4 bases at V and 4 bases at J; junction bases unmatched: 2. Germline values: CDR1 MNHEY, CDR2 SMNVEV (reference sequence).

The V and J genes are TRBV27 and TRBJ2-7; the match to TRBD1 covers 8 bases. The CDR3 has 15 residues. V lost 4 bases, J lost 1 base, and 6 bases stayed unmatched. CDR1 is MNHEY and CDR2 is SMNVEV in the germline V gene (reference sequence). The CDR3 loop is CASSYAGTGSYEQYF. In nucleotides, the CDR3 is TGTGCCAGCAGTTACGCCGGGACAGGATCCTACGAGCAGTACTTC.

The gene calls are TRBV6-6 and TRBJ2-5, with a weak D call TRBD2 (6 bases). From germline, CDR1 is MNHNY and CDR2 SVGAGI (reference sequence). The CDR3 contains 14 residues. Trimming took 7 bases from V and 5 from J, leaving 17 bases between them. The CDR3 loop reads CASIDGTGEETQYF. CDR3 nucleotide sequence: TGTGCCAGCATCGACGGGACGGGAGAGGAGACCCAGTACTTC.

Only one count was recorded for this clone. V and J are TRBV29-1 and TRBJ1-1, with no clear D. Trimming took off 0 bases at V and 2 bases at J, with 19 bases between the two ends. Germline V gene lookup returns CDR1 SQVTM and CDR2 ANQGSEA. The CDR3 consists of 17 residues. CDR3 DNA sequence: TGCAGCGTTGAAGATCGCTTTTTGGGCAGTGAAAACACTGAAGCTTTCTTT. Translated, it gives CSVEDRFLGSENTEAFF.

The J gene is TRBJ2-7, the V gene TRBV6-1; 12 positions match TRBD2. This CDR3 contains 15 residues. J gave up 1 base and V 6 bases, and 4 bases lay outside the gene matches. Germline V CDR1 and CDR2: MNHNS, SASEGT. The DNA for the CDR3 is TGTGCCAGCAGCCGGACTAGCGGGGCTTCCTACGAGCAGTACTTC. This codes for CASSRTSGASYEQYF.

The chain uses TRBV7-2 and TRBJ2-3; TRBD2 aligns across 8 bases. Looked up from germline, CDR1 is SGHTA and CDR2 is FQGNSA. The length of the CDR3 is 16 residues. Germline trimming cut 2 bases from V and 0 bases from J; bases unmatched to any gene: 4. CDR3 DNA sequence: TGTGCCAGCAGCTTAATAGCGGGACCCAGCACAGATACGCAGTATTTT. It yields the protein CASSLIAGPSTDTQYF.

The V and J genes are TRBV6-5 and TRBJ2-4, with TRBD1 identical over 9 bases. Germline lookup yields CDR1 MNHEY and CDR2 SVGAGI. The CDR3 length is 14 residues. Trimming at V came to 6 bases and at J to 6 bases, leaving 6 bases not matched to a gene. The DNA of the CDR3 is TGTGCCAGCAGGGGACAGGGTGGTTTAAACATTCAGTACTTC. Protein product: CASRGQGGLNIQYF.